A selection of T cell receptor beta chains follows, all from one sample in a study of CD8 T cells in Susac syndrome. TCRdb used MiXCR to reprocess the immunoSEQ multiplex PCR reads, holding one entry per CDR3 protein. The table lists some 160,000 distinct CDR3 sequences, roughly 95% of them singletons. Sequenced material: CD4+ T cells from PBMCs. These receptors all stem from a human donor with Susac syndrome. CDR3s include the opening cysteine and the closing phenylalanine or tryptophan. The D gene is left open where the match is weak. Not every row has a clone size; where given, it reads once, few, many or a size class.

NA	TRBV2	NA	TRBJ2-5	CASTVTKETQYF	TGTGCCAGCACGGTCACTAAGGAGACCCAGTACTTC
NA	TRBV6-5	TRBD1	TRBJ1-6	CASSFLRDRGNSPLHF	TGTGCCAGCAGTTTCCTCCGGGACAGGGGGAATTCACCCCTCCACTTT
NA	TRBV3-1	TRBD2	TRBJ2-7	CASSPAGGSLTYEQYF	TGTGCCAGCAGCCCCGCGGGGGGGAGTCTTACCTACGAGCAGTACTTC
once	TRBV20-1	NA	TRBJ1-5	CSATPVGNQPQHF	TGCAGTGCTACCCCGGTAGGGAATCAGCCCCAGCATTTT
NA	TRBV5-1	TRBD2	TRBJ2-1	CASSSPSGGTPKQFF	TGCGCCAGCAGCTCCCCTAGCGGGGGGACCCCAAAGCAGTTCTTC
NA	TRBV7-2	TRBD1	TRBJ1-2	CASLISGQGVYGYTF	TGTGCCAGCCTGATTTCGGGACAGGGGGTCTATGGCTACACCTTC
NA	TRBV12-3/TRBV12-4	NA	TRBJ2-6	CASTKNSESGANVLTF	TGTGCCAGCACCAAAAATTCAGAGTCTGGGGCCAACGTCCTGACTTTC
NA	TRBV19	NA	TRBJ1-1	CASSIQGPMNTEAFF	TGTGCCAGTAGTATACAGGGCCCGATGAACACTGAAGCTTTCTTT
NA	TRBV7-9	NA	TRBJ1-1	CASSSPPENTEAFF	TGTGCCAGCAGCTCCCCCCCAGAAAACACTGAAGCTTTCTTT
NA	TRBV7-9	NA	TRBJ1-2	CASSLVGGVKGGYTF	TGTGCCAGCAGCTTAGTCGGAGGGGTTAAGGGTGGCTACACCTTC
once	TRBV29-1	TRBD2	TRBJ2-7	CSVGWTSGNEQYF	TGCAGCGTCGGTTGGACTAGCGGGAACGAGCAGTACTTC